This T cell receptor beta chain was identified in a study of T cell responses to AZD1222 COVID-19 vaccine. The CDR3 spans 14 residues. With 1 base removed from V and 7 bases from J, the gap between germline ends came to 11 bases. CDR1 LGHNA and CDR2 YNFKEQ come from the germline V gene. The assay was immunoSEQ multiplex PCR, and TCRdb's table has in-frame clones only and misses some. The repertoire holds under 150,000 clones, with roughly 93% as singletons. V usage is TRBV4-2 and J usage is TRBJ2-1; D not resolved. Sequenced material: peripheral blood, taken 28 days after the second AZD1222 dose. The sequence was collected from an adult who received the AZD1222 COVID-19 vaccine. CDR3 residues: CASSQVVDRNEQFF. DNA of the CDR3: TGTGCCAGCAGCCAAGTGGTGGATCGGAATGAGCAGTTCTTC.